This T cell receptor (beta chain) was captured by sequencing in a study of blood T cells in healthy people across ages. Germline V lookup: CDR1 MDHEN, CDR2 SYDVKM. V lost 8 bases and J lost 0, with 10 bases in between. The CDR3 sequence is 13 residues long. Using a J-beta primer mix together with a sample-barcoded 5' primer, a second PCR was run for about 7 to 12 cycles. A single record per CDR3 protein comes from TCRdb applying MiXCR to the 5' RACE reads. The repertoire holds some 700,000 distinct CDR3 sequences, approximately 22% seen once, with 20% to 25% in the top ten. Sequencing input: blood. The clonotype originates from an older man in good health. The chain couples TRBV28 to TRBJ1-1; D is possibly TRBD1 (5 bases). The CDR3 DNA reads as TGTGCCAGCGCGGGGCCCATGAACACTGAAGCTTTCTTT. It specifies CASAGPMNTEAFF.